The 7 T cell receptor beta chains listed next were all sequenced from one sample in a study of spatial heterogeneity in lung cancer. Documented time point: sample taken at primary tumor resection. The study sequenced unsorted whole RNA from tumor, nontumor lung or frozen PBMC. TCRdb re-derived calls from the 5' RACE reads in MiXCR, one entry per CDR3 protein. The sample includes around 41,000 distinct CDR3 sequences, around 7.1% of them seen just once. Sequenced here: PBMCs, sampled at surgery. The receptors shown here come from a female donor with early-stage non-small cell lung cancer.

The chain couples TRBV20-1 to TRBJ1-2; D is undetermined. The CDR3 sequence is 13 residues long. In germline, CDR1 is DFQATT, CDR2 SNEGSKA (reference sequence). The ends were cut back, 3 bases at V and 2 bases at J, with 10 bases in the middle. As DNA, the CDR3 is TGCAGTGCTAGTAGTCGGGGAAACTATGGCTACACCTTC. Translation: CSASSRGNYGYTF.

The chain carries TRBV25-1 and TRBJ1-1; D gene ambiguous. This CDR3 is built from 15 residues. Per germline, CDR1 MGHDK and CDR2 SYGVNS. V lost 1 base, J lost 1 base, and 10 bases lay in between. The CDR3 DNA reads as TGTGCCAGCAGTGAATCTAGGGTCCCGAACACTGAAGCTTTCTTT. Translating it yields CASSESRVPNTEAFF.

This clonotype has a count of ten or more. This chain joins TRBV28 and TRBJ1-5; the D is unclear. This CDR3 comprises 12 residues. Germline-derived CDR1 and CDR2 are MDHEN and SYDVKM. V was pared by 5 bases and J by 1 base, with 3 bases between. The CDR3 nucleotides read TGTGCCAGCAGTGTGAGCAATCAGCCCCAGCATTTT. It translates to CASSVSNQPQHF.

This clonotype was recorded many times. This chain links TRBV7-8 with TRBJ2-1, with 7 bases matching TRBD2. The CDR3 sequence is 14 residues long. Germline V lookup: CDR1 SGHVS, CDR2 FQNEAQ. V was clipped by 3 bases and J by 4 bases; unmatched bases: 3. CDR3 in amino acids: CASSFERGYNEQFF. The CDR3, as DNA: TGTGCCAGCAGCTTTGAGCGGGGATACAATGAGCAGTTCTTC.

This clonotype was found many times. CDR3: CASSYDSSSYEQYF. CDR3 bases: TGTGCCAGCAGTTACGACAGCAGCTCCTACGAGCAGTACTTC. This sequence joins TRBV6-5 and TRBJ2-7; a possible D gene is TRBD1 (5 bases). CDR1 and CDR2 from the germline V gene are MNHEY and SVGAGI. Trimming cost V 2 bases and J 0 bases, with 8 bases left between them. There are 14 residues in the CDR3.

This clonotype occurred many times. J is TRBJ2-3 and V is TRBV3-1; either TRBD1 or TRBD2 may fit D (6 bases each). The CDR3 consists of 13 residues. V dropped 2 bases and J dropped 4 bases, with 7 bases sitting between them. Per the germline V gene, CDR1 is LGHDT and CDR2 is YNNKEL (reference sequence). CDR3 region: CASSQRGPDTQYF. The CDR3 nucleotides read TGTGCCAGCAGCCAACGGGGGCCAGATACGCAGTATTTT.

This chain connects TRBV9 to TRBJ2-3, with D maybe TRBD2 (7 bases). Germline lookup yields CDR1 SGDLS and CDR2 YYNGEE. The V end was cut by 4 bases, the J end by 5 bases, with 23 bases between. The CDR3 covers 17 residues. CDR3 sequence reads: CASSPPAGGGAVDTQYF. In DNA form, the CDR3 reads TGTGCCAGCAGCCCTCCGGCGGGTGGGGGGGCGGTAGATACGCAGTATTTT. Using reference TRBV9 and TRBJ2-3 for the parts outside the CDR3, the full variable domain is DSGVTQTPKHLITATGQRVTLRCSPRSGDLSVYWYQQSLDQGLQFLIQYYNGEERAKGNILERFSAQQFPDLHSELNLSSLELGDSALYFCASSPPAGGGAVDTQYFGPGTRLTVL.